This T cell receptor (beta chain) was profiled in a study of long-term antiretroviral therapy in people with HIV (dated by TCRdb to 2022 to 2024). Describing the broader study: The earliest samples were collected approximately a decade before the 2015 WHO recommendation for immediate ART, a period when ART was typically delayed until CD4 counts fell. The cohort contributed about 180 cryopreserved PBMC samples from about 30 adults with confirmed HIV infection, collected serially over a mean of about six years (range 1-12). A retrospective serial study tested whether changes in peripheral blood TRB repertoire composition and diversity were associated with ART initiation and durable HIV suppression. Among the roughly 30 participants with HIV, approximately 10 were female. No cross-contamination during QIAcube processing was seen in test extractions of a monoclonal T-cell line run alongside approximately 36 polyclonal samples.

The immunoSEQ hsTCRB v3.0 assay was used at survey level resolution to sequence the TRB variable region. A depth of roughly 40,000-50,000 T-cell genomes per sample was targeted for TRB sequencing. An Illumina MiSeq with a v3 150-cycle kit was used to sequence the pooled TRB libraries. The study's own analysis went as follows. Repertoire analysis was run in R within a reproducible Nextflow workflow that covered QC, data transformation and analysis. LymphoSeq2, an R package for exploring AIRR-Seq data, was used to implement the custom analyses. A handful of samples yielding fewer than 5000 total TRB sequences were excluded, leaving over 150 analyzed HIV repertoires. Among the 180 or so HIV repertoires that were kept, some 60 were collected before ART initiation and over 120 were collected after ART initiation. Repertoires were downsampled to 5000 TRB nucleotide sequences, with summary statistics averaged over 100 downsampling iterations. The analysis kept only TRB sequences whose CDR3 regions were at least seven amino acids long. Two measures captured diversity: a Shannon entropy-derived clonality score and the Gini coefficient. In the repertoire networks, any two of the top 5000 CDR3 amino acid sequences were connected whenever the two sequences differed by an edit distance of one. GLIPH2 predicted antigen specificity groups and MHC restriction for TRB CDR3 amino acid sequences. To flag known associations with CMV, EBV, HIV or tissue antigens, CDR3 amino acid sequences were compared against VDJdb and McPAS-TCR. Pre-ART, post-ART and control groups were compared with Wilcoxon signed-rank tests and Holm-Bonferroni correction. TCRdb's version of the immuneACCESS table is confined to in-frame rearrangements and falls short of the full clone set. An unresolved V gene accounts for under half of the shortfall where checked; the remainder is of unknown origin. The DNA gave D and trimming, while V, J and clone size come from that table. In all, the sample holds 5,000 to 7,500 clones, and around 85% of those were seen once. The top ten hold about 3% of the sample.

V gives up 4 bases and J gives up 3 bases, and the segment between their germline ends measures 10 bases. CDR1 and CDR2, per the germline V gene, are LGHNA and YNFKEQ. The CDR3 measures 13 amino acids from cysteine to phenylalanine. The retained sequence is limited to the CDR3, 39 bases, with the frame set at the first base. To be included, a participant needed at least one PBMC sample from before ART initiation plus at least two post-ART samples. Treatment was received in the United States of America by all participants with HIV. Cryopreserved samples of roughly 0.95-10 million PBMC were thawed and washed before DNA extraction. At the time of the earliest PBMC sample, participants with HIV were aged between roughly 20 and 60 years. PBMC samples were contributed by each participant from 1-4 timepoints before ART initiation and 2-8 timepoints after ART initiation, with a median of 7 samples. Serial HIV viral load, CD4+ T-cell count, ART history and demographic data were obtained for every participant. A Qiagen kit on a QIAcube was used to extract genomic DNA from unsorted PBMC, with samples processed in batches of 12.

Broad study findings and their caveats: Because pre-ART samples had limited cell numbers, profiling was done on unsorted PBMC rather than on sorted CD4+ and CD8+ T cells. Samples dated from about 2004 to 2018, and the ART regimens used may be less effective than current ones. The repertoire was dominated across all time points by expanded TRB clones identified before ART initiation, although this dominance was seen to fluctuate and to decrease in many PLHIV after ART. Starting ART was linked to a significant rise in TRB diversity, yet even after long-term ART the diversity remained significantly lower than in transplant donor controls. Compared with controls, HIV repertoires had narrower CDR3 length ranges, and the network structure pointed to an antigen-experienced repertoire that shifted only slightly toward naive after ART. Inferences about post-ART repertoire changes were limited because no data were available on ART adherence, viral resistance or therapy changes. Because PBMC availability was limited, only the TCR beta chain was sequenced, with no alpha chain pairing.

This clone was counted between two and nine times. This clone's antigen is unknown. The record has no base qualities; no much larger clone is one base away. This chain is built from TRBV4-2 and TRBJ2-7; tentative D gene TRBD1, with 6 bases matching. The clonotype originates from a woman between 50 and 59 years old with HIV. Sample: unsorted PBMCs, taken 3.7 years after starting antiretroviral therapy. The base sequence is TGTGCCAGCAGCCGGGACACAGGCTACGAGCAGTACTTC. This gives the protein CASSRDTGYEQYF.